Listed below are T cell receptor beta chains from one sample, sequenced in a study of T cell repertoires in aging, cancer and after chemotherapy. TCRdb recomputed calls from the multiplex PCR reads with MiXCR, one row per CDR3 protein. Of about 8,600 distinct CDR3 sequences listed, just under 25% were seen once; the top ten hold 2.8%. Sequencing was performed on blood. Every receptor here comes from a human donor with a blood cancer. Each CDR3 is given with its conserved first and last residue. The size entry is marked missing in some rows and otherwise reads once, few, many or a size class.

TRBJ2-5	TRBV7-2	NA	CASSFSGGAAAQYF
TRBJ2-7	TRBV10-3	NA	CAISETGKLVQYF
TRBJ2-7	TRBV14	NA	CASSQGAGKNYEQYF
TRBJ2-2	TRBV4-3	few	CASSQERSSTNTGELFF
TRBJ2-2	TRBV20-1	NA	CSANKGLKNTGELFF
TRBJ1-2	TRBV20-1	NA	CSARSSTRGIGYGYTF
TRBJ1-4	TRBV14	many	CASSQGGRGYEKLFF
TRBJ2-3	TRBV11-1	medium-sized	CASTAGTGTDTQYF
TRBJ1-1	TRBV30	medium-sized	CAWSVAVEAFF
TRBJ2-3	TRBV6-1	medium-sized	CASSSGSTDTQYF
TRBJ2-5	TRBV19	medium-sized	CASSIDGQASRETQYF